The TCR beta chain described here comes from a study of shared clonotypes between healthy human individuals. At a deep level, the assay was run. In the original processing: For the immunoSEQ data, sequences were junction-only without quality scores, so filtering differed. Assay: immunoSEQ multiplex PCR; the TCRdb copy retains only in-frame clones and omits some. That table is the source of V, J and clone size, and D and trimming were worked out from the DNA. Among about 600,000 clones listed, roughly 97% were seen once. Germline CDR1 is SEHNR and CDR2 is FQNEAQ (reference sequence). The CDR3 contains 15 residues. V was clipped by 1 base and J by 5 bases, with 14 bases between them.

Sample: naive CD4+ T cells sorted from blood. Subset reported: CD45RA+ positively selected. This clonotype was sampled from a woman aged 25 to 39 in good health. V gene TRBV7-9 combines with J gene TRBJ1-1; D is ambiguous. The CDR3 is CASSLVAAGGTEAFF. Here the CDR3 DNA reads TGTGCCAGCAGCTTAGTGGCAGCCGGAGGAACTGAAGCTTTCTTT.